This entry concerns a single T cell receptor beta chain. Its specificity is unknown. Assay: immunoSEQ multiplex PCR; the TCRdb copy retains only in-frame clones and omits some. The table has 110,000 or so clones, more than 70% seen once. Donors came from a validation cohort of 95 to 150 subjects, distinct from the first 666-subject cohort. J gave up 2 bases and V 6 bases, and 13 bases lay outside the gene matches. The V gene's germline CDR1 is MDHEN and CDR2 SYDVKM. This CDR3 spans 17 amino acids. The sample is drawn from a study of cytomegalovirus exposure and HLA in healthy donors. Study-wide points: A subsequent analysis found that TCR clusters from the first cohort also tended to co-occur in the 90 to 150 validation repertoires, with 94% of cluster scores above 0. The study listed approximately 160 cytomegalovirus-associated TCR beta chains. The CMV antigen specificity of a few CMV-associated chains was confirmed through in vitro analysis.

The V gene is TRBV28, the J gene TRBJ2-7; the match to TRBD1 covers 10 bases. Sequencing was done on a sample of PBMCs. The source of this sequence is a woman between 18 and 29 years old in good health and CMV-seronegative. The DNA for the CDR3 is TGTGCCAGCAGCAGTCCCGGGACAGGGGCGTTAACCTACGAGCAGTACTTC. It encodes CASSSPGTGALTYEQYF.